The 5 T cell receptor beta chains below come from one sample, sequenced in a study of CD8 T cells in Susac syndrome. It was with random hexamers that 0.5 to 1 ug RNA was reverse transcribed. One entry per CDR3 protein, called by TCRdb with MiXCR from the immunoSEQ multiplex PCR reads. The repertoire holds tens of thousands of distinct CDR3 sequences, with 90% to 95% as singletons. The sample consisted of CD8+ T cells from PBMCs. These receptors originate from a human donor in good health.

V gene TRBV30 combines with J gene TRBJ2-2; 10 bases align to TRBD2. The V gene end was trimmed by 7 bases and the J gene end by 1 base; junction bases not matched to a gene: 9. The CDR3 runs to 16 residues. The germline gives CDR1 GTSNPN, CDR2 SVGIG (reference sequence). The CDR3 spells CAYPLSGGQNTGELFF. The CDR3, as DNA: TGTGCCTATCCCCTTAGCGGGGGGCAGAACACCGGGGAGCTGTTTTTT.

V gene TRBV5-1 combines with J gene TRBJ2-1; 7 nucleotides line up with TRBD2. The trim removed 4 bases at V and 1 base at J, leaving 2 bases unmatched. Per germline, CDR1 SGHRS and CDR2 YFSETQ. The CDR3 runs to 14 residues. CDR3 region: CASSGDYSYNEQFF. CDR3 bases: TGCGCCAGCAGCGGGGACTATTCCTACAATGAGCAGTTCTTC.

The rearrangement uses TRBV11-2 and TRBJ2-5, with D perhaps TRBD1 (6 bases). The CDR3 sequence is 16 residues long. The germline gives CDR1 SGHAT, CDR2 FQNNGV. V lost 0 bases and J 4 bases, leaving 15 bases between the germline ends. CDR3 sequence: CASSLEAGGGLETQYF. In DNA form, the CDR3 reads TGTGCCAGCAGCTTAGAAGCAGGTGGGGGCCTAGAGACCCAGTACTTC. Full variable domain (missing parts from reference TRBV11-2 and TRBJ2-5): EAGVAQSPRYKIIEKRQSVAFWCNPISGHATLYWYQQILGQGPKLLIQFQNNGVVDDSQLPKDRFSAERLKGVDSTLKIQPAKLEDSAVYLCASSLEAGGGLETQYFGPGTRLLVL.

The chain is built from TRBV3-1 and TRBJ1-6; D possibly corresponds to TRBD1 (5 bases). From germline, CDR1 is LGHDT and CDR2 YNNKEL (reference sequence). The CDR3 covers 16 residues. With 4 bases removed from V and 7 bases from J, the gap between germline ends came to 17 bases. The CDR3 nucleotides are TGTGCCAGCAGCCGAACAGGCCAAGAGAGAAATTCACCCCTCCACTTT. Its protein is CASSRTGQERNSPLHF.

This chain connects TRBV12-3 or TRBV12-4 to TRBJ1-3; no firm D call. The CDR3 spans 16 residues. Trimming removed 3 bases at V and 8 bases at J, with 20 bases between. The CDR3 is CASSFSVSPDADTIYF. Written as DNA, the CDR3 is TGTGCCAGCAGTTTCTCAGTTAGCCCAGATGCGGACACCATATATTTT.